This passage covers 18 T cell receptor beta chains from one sample sequenced in a study of T-cell memory formation after mild COVID-19. TCRdb itself ran the 5' RACE reads through MiXCR, one entry per CDR3 protein. The repertoire holds about 560,000 distinct CDR3 sequences, with 17% as singletons. Sequenced sample: PBMCs or a T cell subset sorted from them (not recorded which). These receptors all come from an adult woman who had mild COVID-19 (a few samples of this study predate the infection). Cell type and time point are not known.

CDR3 nucleotide sequence: TGTGCCAGCAGTTTAAGGAGACAGGGGATGGATAGCAATCAGCCCCAGCATTTT. Protein sequence: CASSLRRQGMDSNQPQHF. The chain recombines TRBV27 with TRBJ1-5, with 8 bases aligning to TRBD1. The germline V gene encodes CDR1 MNHEY and CDR2 SMNVEV (reference sequence). The CDR3 consists of 18 residues. Trimming cost V 2 bases and J 0 bases; bases outside gene matches: 9.

This clonotype appeared a few times. V and J are TRBV6-2 or TRBV6-3 and TRBJ1-5, with 7 bases aligning to TRBD1. The germline CDR1 and CDR2 sequences are MNHEY and SVGEGT. V trimming: 8 bases; J trimming: 0 bases; junction bases outside the gene matches: 7. This CDR3 region has 15 residues. CDR3 loop: CASRSTGDSNQPQHF. For the CDR3, the DNA is TGTGCCAGCCGGTCAACAGGGGATAGCAATCAGCCCCAGCATTTT.

V is TRBV3-1 and J is TRBJ2-2, with 12 bases that match TRBD2. The V gene end was trimmed by 5 bases and the J gene end by 6 bases; junction bases not matched to a gene: 4. Germline loops: CDR1 LGHDT, CDR2 YNNKEL (reference sequence). CDR3 length equals 15 residues. CDR3 nucleotides: TGTGCCAGCAGCAGACTAGCGGGAGCGGCCGGGGAGCTGTTTTTT. Translating gives CASSRLAGAAGELFF. The variable domain in full, with the rest retrieved from reference TRBV3-1 and TRBJ2-2, is DTAVSQTPKYLVTQMGNDKSIKCEQNLGHDTMYWYKQDSKKFLKIMFSYNNKELIINETVPNRFSPKSPDKAHLNLHINSLELGDSAVYFCASSRLAGAAGELFFGEGSRLTVL.

This chain uses TRBV3-1 with TRBJ2-3, with 8 positions matching TRBD2. Germline V lookup: CDR1 LGHDT, CDR2 YNNKEL (reference sequence). Trimming cost V 5 bases and J 4 bases; bases outside gene matches: 5. The CDR3 sequence is 14 residues long. CDR3 in DNA: TGTGCCAGCAGCGACGGGGGGGGGCCAGATACGCAGTATTTT. This sequence encodes CASSDGGGPDTQYF.

This clonotype was seen a handful of times. The chain uses TRBV29-1 and TRBJ2-1; no definite D call. V dropped 6 bases and J dropped 1 base, with 16 bases sitting between them. This CDR3 spans 15 amino acids. The germline CDR1 and CDR2 sequences are SQVTM and ANQGSEA. In DNA form, the CDR3 reads TGCAGCGTCAGCTTATATTTTGGGTCCTACAATGAGCAGTTCTTC. It codes for CSVSLYFGSYNEQFF.

In this sample, this clonotype turned up a few times. The chain carries TRBV12-3 or TRBV12-4 and TRBJ2-5; the match to TRBD2 covers 13 bases. The CDR3 length is 18 residues. Losses at the gene ends were 2 bases for V and 5 bases for J; bases not matched to a gene: 11. CDR3 nucleotides: TGTGCCAGCAGTTTAACCTTGGGGACTAGCGGGGTTACTGAGACCCAGTACTTC. Translation: CASSLTLGTSGVTETQYF.

This clonotype was found a few times. The chain combines TRBV7-8 with TRBJ1-2, with D possibly TRBD1 on 6 matching bases. Germline V gene lookup returns CDR1 SGHVS and CDR2 FQNEAQ. This CDR3 contains 15 residues. V dropped 4 bases and J dropped 6 bases, with 18 bases sitting between them. CDR3 amino acids: CASSSAGGRGHGYTF. CDR3 DNA: TGTGCCAGCAGCTCCGCAGGAGGCAGGGGACATGGCTACACCTTC.

This sequence joins TRBV20-1 and TRBJ2-7; maybe TRBD1 (5 bases). V was cut by 1 base and J by 0 bases, with 13 bases left in between. This CDR3 is built from 15 residues. Germline CDR1 reads DFQATT; CDR2 reads SNEGSKA (reference sequence). CDR3 sequence: CSARGPQAPSYEQYF. DNA of the CDR3: TGCAGTGCTAGAGGTCCACAGGCGCCCTCCTACGAGCAGTACTTC.

The rearrangement joins TRBV6-1 to TRBJ1-1; no clear D. The CDR3 sequence is 13 residues long. Trimming shortened V by 10 bases and J by 3 bases, and 15 bases separated the two germline ends. CDR1 MNHNS and CDR2 SASEGT come from the germline V gene. CDR3 DNA sequence: TGTGCCACAACTCCCCGGGGAGACACTGAAGCTTTCTTT. Amino acids: CATTPRGDTEAFF.

There are a few counts of this clonotype. The chain recombines TRBV7-9 with TRBJ2-7; no clear D. This CDR3 comprises 12 residues. CDR1 is SEHNR and CDR2 is FQNEAQ in the germline V gene (reference sequence). V was shortened by 2 bases and J by 3 bases, with 5 bases between the two germline ends. The CDR3: CASSLMNYEQYF. The CDR3 DNA is TGTGCCAGCAGCTTAATGAACTACGAGCAGTACTTC.

The chain combines TRBV4-1 with TRBJ2-3, with TRBD2 identical over 9 bases. Germline V gene data show CDR1 as MGHRA and CDR2 as YSYEKL. CDR3 length: 14 residues. Germline trimming cut 1 base from V and 10 bases from J; bases unmatched to any gene: 6. The CDR3 protein is CASSQVGSGGAQYF. CDR3 nucleotide sequence: TGCGCCAGCAGCCAAGTAGGTAGCGGGGGAGCGCAGTATTTT.

The table lists this clonotype with a few counts. This sequence joins TRBV6-6 and TRBJ1-5; no definite D call. The CDR3 has 14 amino acids. The germline V and J ends were trimmed by 6 bases and 7 bases, with 16 bases remaining between them. The germline CDR1 and CDR2 sequences are MNHNY and SVGAGI (reference sequence). CDR3 coding DNA: TGTGCCAGCAGCCTCGGACGGGTCGGGCAGCCCCAGCATTTT. It encodes CASSLGRVGQPQHF.

This chain joins TRBV5-1 and TRBJ2-7; either TRBD1 or TRBD2 may fit D (5 bases each). Germline CDR1 SGHRS, CDR2 YFSETQ. With 3 bases removed from V and 5 bases from J, the gap between germline ends came to 15 bases. This CDR3 has 14 residues. The CDR3 region has the DNA TGCGCCAGCAGCTGGGTCCCGGGACCGGACGAGCAGTACTTC. This translates into CASSWVPGPDEQYF.

The sample holds a few counts of this clonotype. The chain combines TRBV7-6 with TRBJ2-1, with 9 bases that match TRBD2. Trimming cost V 4 bases and J 7 bases; bases outside gene matches: 5. The CDR3 is 14 residues long. From germline, CDR1 is SGHVS and CDR2 FNYEAQ. The CDR3 bases are TGTGCCAGCAGCTCCGGGACTAGCCAGAATGAGCAGTTCTTC. Translated, it gives CASSSGTSQNEQFF.

This clonotype was picked up a small number of times. The V and J genes are TRBV7-2 and TRBJ1-4; no reliable D call. This CDR3 has 13 amino acids. Between the trimmed V and J ends, which lost 1 base and 5 bases, there was a span of 5 bases. Germline loops: CDR1 SGHTA, CDR2 FQGNSA. This CDR3 is CASSLDPNEKLFF. The CDR3 DNA sequence: TGTGCCAGCAGCTTAGATCCAAATGAAAAACTGTTTTTT.

The chain couples TRBV10-3 to TRBJ2-2; D assignment may be TRBD1 or TRBD2 (5 bases each). The CDR3 runs 15 residues. Germline CDR1 and CDR2: ENHRY and SYGVKD. The germline V and J ends were trimmed by 2 bases and 4 bases, with 11 bases remaining between them. The CDR3 DNA sequence: TGTGCCATCAGTGAGACCGGGACGGCCACCGGGGAGCTGTTTTTT. It specifies CAISETGTATGELFF.

V gene TRBV28 combines with J gene TRBJ2-1; D perhaps matches TRBD1 (6 bases). This CDR3 is built from 16 residues. V was pared by 3 bases and J by 0 bases, with 12 bases between. Germline loops: CDR1 MDHEN, CDR2 SYDVKM. CDR3 DNA: TGTGCCAGCAGTTTTTGGACAGAATACTCCTACAATGAGCAGTTCTTC. Translating gives CASSFWTEYSYNEQFF.

The chain is built from TRBV12-3 or TRBV12-4 and TRBJ2-7, with 9 bases fitting TRBD1. Trimming removed 4 bases from V and 5 bases from J; junction bases left unmatched: 9. The CDR3 extends over 15 amino acids. The CDR3 reads CASSSQGASGDEQYF. The DNA of the CDR3 is TGTGCCAGCAGTTCACAGGGGGCGTCCGGGGACGAGCAGTACTTC.